This TCR beta chain is drawn from a study of blood T cells in healthy people across ages (dated by TCRdb to the mid-2010s). At the level of the whole study: Template switching captured roughly one uniquely barcoded TCR beta cDNA molecule per two T cells in model experiments. Age-related changes in TCR beta repertoire diversity were measured in the study by deep sequencing normalized with unique cDNA molecular identifiers. Donors were grouped into four age groups: young (average about 15 years), middle-aged (roughly 38), aged (roughly 62) and long-lived (about 89). To avoid experimental bias, donors of different ages were randomly spread across the sequencing lanes. The study analyzed two additional independent replicas of 1 million unique cDNA reads from the same blood draw for two donors, one aged 18 to 29 and one aged 80 or older. Paper-wide results and their limitations: Compared with the aged group, the long-lived group had more naive CD4+ T cells, fewer expanded clones and increased TCR diversity, a pattern suggesting age selection. Estimates of total diversity based on one million sequenced T cells were regarded as lower bounds and as underestimates. A strong correlation was found between observed TCR beta diversity and the percentage of naive T cells measured by flow cytometry. As age increased, observed TCR beta diversity per million T cells dropped in a roughly linear way, and a significant reduction was already evident by age about 40. Conclusive comparison of naive and antigen-experienced compartments was prevented by the profiling of bulk unsorted PBMCs. The CMV infection status of donors was not known, potentially confounding age-related changes in expanded clonotypes.

Donors were around 37 systemically healthy Caucasian individuals from Russia aged 6 to 90 years. Around 10 milliliters of peripheral blood were drawn from each donor into EDTA-treated Vacutainer tubes. Ficoll-Paque density-gradient centrifugation was used to isolate PBMCs, with at least 6.5 million obtained per sample. Total RNA, at least 6 micrograms per sample, was extracted from PBMCs with Trizol reagent. The percentages of naive CD45RAhigh/CD27high T cells were determined by flow cytometry on a PBMC aliquot from every donor. The library relied on 5' RACE. Sequencing used an Illumina HiSeq 2500. The second PCR ran for about 6 to 11 cycles and used a J-beta primer mix along with a sample-barcoded 5' primer. A template-switch 5' adaptor carrying 12 random nucleotides introduced a unique molecular identifier onto each TCR beta cDNA molecule. Each sample yielded at least 2.5 million CDR3-containing paired-end reads. All of the RNA was converted into first-strand cDNA using the Mint cDNA synthesis kit, with a TRBC-specific oligonucleotide serving as the primer. Following uracil-DNA glycosylase treatment, a first 18-cycle PCR with universal primers M1SS and BC2_uni_R was performed on all cDNA. On the authors' methods: Normalization of each sample was performed by random selection of 1 million high-quality reads, each carrying a distinct molecular identifier. Reads with shared molecular identifiers were discarded instead of being binned into consensus sequences. MiTCR, set to a Q25 quality threshold and the strictest error-elimination algorithm, was used for CDR3 identification, clonotype clustering and error correction. Lower-bound total TCR beta diversity was estimated with a nonparametric unseen species model using Euler transformation. In-frame beta chains were kept once TCRdb had trimmed the public reads at Q25 with fastp and called clones with MiXCR. Here each entry gathers all rows of one CDR3 protein and keeps the most common genes and DNA. The V and J calls, along with clone size, are taken from TCRdb and not from the paper's own processing. The sample table holds over 600,000 distinct CDR3 sequences, of which around three fifths were seen once. 20% to 30% of the sample comes from the top ten.

V drops 7 bases and J drops 6 bases, leaving 9 bases in between. CDR1 and CDR2 are drawn from the germline V gene (reference sequence): LGHDT, YNNKEL. Reading from cysteine to phenylalanine, the CDR3 counts 11 amino acids. Only the CDR3 part of the read is kept: 33 bases, read in frame from the first base. Details on this clonotype: This receptor's antigen is unknown. The input lacks base qualities; no much larger clone sits a single base away.

Sample: blood. The sequence came from a man aged 35-49 years in good health. Recombination joined TRBV3-1 with TRBJ2-5; no confident D gene assignment can be made. The CDR3 is CASINQQTQYF. At the DNA level, the sequence is TGTGCCAGCATAAACCAGCAGACCCAGTACTTC.